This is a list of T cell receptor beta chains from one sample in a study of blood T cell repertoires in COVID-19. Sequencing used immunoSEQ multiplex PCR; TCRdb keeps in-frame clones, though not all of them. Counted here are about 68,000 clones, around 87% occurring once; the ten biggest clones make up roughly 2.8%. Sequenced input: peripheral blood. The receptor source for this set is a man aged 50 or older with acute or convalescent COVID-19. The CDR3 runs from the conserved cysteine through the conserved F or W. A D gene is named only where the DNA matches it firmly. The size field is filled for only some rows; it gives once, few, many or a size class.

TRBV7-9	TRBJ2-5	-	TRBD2	CASSLGLAGDRETQYF	TGTGCCAGCAGCTTAGGGCTAGCGGGGGACCGGGAGACCCAGTACTTC
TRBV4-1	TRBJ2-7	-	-	CASSRQTGYEQYF	TGCGCCAGCAGCCGACAAACAGGGTACGAGCAGTACTTC
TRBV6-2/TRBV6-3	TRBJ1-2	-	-	CASSYGQGSYGYTF	TGTGCCAGCAGTTACGGGCAGGGGAGTTATGGCTACACCTTC
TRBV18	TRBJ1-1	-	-	CASSPPLRNSEAFF	TGTGCCAGCTCACCACCTCTCCGAAACTCTGAAGCTTTCTTT
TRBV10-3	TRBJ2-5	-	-	CAISERAVQETQYF	TGTGCCATCAGTGAGAGAGCTGTTCAAGAGACCCAGTACTTC
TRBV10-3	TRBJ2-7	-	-	CAISEPGGSSYEQYF	TGTGCCATCAGTGAACCGGGGGGCAGCTCCTACGAGCAGTACTTC
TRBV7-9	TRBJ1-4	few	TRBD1	CASSLSGDRGDKLFF	TGTGCCAGCAGCTTAAGTGGGGACAGGGGAGACAAACTGTTTTTT
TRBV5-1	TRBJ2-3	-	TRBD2	CASSLDASGYGDTQYF	TGCGCCAGCAGCTTGGACGCTAGCGGTTACGGAGATACGCAGTATTTT
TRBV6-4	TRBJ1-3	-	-	CASSEPGENTIYF	TGTGCCAGCAGTGAGCCAGGGGAAAACACCATATATTTT
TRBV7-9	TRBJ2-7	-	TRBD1	CASSLWDRAYEQYF	TGTGCCAGCAGCTTATGGGACAGGGCCTACGAGCAGTACTTC
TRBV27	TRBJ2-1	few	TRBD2	CASKRGTSDDNEQFF	TGTGCCAGCAAACGGGGGACTAGCGATGACAATGAGCAGTTCTTC
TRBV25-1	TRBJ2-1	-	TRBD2	CASSEGLAPYNEQFF	TGTGCCAGCAGTGAAGGACTAGCGCCCTACAATGAGCAGTTCTTC
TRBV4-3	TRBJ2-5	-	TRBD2	CASSQDPRREGRETQYF	TGCGCCAGCAGCCAAGATCCCCGGCGGGAGGGCCGAGAGACCCAGTACTTC
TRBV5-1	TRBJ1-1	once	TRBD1	CASSLARTGLNTEAFF	TGCGCCAGCAGCTTGGCCAGGACAGGACTGAACACTGAAGCTTTCTTT
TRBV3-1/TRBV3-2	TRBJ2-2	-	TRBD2	CASSQSSLAVGNTGELFF	TGTGCCAGCAGCCAAAGCTCTCTAGCGGTAGGGAACACCGGGGAGCTGTTTTTT
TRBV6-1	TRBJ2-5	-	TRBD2	CASRNPGLQETQYF	TGTGCCAGCAGGAACCCGGGACTACAAGAGACCCAGTACTTC
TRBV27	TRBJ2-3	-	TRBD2	CASSYKRDFASTDTQYF	TGTGCCAGCAGTTATAAGCGGGACTTTGCTAGCACAGATACGCAGTATTTT
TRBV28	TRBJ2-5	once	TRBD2	CASRRPIAGVKEGLKTQYF	TGTGCCAGCAGGAGACCTATAGCGGGAGTAAAAGAAGGTTTAAAGACCCAGTACTTC
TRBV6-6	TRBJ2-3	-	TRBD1	CASSAPGQGTDTQYF	TGTGCCAGCAGTGCACCGGGACAGGGCACAGATACGCAGTATTTT
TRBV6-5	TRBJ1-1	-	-	CASTPGGGLTEAFF	TGTGCCAGCACCCCCGGGGGAGGGCTCACTGAAGCTTTCTTT
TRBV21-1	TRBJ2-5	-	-	CASSSQDYPSDQETQYF	TGTGCCAGCAGCTCCCAAGATTACCCTAGCGACCAAGAGACCCAGTACTTC
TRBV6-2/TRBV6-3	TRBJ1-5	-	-	CASSWGRTHSNQPQHF	TGTGCCAGCAGTTGGGGAAGGACTCATAGCAATCAGCCCCAGCATTTT
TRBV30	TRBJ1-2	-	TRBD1	CAWKGQVDGYTF	TGTGCCTGGAAAGGACAGGTTGATGGCTACACCTTC
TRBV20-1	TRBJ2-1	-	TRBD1	CSARDGTVQFF	TGCAGTGCTAGAGATGGGACAGTACAGTTCTTC
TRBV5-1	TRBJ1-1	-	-	CASSVVGADTEAFF	TGCGCCAGCAGTGTCGTAGGGGCGGACACTGAAGCTTTCTTT
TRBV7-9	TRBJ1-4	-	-	CASSQRSFESEKLFF	TGTGCCAGCAGCCAGCGTTCCTTCGAGAGTGAAAAACTGTTTTTT
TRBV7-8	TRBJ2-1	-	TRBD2	CASSFGTRNNEQFF	TGTGCCAGCAGCTTTGGGACTAGGAACAATGAGCAGTTCTTC
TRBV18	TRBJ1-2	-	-	CASSPDSDYGYTF	TGTGCCAGCTCACCAGACAGCGACTATGGCTACACCTTC
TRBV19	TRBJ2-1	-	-	CASSTPHVGDYNEQFF	TGTGCCAGTAGTACCCCCCATGTAGGGGACTACAATGAGCAGTTCTTC
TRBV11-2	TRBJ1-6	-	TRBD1	CASSLGYGQGDGSPLHF	TGTGCCAGCAGCTTAGGCTACGGACAGGGGGATGGTTCACCCCTCCACTTT
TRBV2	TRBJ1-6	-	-	CASSQNSPLHF	TGTGCCAGCAGTCAGAATTCACCCCTCCACTTT
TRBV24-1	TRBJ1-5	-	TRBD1	CATTPGDRAPEYSNQPQHF	TGTGCCACCACCCCCGGGGACAGGGCGCCGGAGTATAGCAATCAGCCCCAGCATTTT
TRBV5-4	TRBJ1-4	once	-	CASSLSAGVEKLFF	TGTGCCAGCAGCTTATCGGCAGGGGTCGAAAAACTGTTTTTT
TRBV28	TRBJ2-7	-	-	CATSSSREQYF	TGTGCCACCTCTAGCTCTCGCGAGCAGTACTTC
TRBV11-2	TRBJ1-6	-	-	CASSSGQPNSPLHF	TGTGCCAGCAGCTCTGGACAGCCTAATTCACCCCTCCACTTT
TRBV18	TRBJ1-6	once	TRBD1	CASSPRASGTGGPPLHF	TGTGCCAGCTCACCACGAGCCTCCGGGACAGGGGGGCCTCCCCTCCACTTT
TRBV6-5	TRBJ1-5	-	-	CASSYMGGSQHF	TGTGCCAGCAGTTACATGGGGGGGTCCCAGCATTTT
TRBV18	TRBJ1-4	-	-	CASSPRARATNEKLFF	TGTGCCAGCTCACCACGGGCCCGAGCAACTAATGAAAAACTGTTTTTT
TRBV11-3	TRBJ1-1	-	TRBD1	CASSATTTGGGMNTEAFF	TGTGCCAGCAGCGCAACGACGACAGGGGGAGGGATGAACACTGAAGCTTTCTTT
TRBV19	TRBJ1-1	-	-	CASSPQGGDTEAFF	TGTGCCAGTAGCCCACAGGGAGGGGACACTGAAGCTTTCTTT
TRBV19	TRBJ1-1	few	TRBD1	CASSTSGGVVNTEAFF	TGTGCCAGTAGTACGTCAGGGGGAGTGGTGAACACTGAAGCTTTCTTT
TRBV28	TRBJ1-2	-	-	CASARAAHGYTF	TGTGCCAGCGCGCGGGCCGCCCATGGCTACACCTTC
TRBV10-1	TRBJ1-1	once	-	CASSDGGDTEAFF	TGCGCCAGCAGTGACGGAGGGGACACTGAAGCTTTCTTT
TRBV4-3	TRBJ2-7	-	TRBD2	CASSQDLAGGSSYEQYF	TGCGCCAGCAGCCAAGATCTAGCGGGAGGGAGCTCCTACGAGCAGTACTTC
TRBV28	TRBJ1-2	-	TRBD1	CASSTLLRQGLYGYTF	TGTGCCAGCAGTACCTTACTTCGACAGGGGCTCTATGGCTACACCTTC
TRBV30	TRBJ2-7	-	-	CAWTPVNSYEQYF	TGTGCCTGGACGCCGGTTAACTCCTACGAGCAGTACTTC
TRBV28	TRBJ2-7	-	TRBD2	CASRSQGTSGYEQYF	TGTGCCAGCCGGTCCCAGGGGACTAGCGGCTACGAGCAGTACTTC
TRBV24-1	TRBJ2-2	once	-	CATSEGTAGRVGELFF	TGTGCCACCAGTGAGGGGACAGCGGGTCGTGTCGGGGAGCTGTTTTTT
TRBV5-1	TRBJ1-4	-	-	CASSSGTHSEKLFF	TGCGCCAGCAGCTCGGGGACACATAGTGAAAAACTGTTTTTT
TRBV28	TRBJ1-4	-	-	CASGRGYEKLFF	TGTGCCAGCGGAAGGGGGTATGAAAAACTGTTTTTT
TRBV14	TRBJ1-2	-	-	CASSQRVGYGYTF	TGTGCCAGCAGCCAGAGGGTTGGCTATGGCTACACCTTC
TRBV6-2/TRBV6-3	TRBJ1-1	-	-	CASSYPAGMNTEAFF	TGTGCCAGCAGTTACCCTGCAGGAATGAACACTGAAGCTTTCTTT
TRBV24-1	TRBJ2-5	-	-	CATSVGQHQETQYF	TGTGCCACCAGTGTCGGACAGCACCAAGAGACCCAGTACTTC
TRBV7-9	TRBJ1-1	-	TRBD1	CASSSGTDTEAFF	TGTGCCAGCAGCTCCGGGACAGACACTGAAGCTTTCTTT
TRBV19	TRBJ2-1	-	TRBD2	CASNAGGDYNEQFF	TGTGCCAGTAACGCGGGAGGGGACTACAATGAGCAGTTCTTC
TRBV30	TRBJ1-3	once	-	CASSAGSDAGNTIYF	TGTGCCTCATCTGCGGGGAGTGACGCTGGAAACACCATATATTTT